This T cell receptor (beta chain) was documented in a study of shared clonotypes between healthy human individuals. The naive CD8 subset, CD45RO-negative cells positively selected for CCR7, excluded terminally differentiated effector memory CD45RA+ cells. Germline V CDR1 and CDR2: GTSNPN, SVGIG (reference sequence). The junction had 5 bases not matched to a gene; V was cut back by 2 bases and J by 10 bases. This CDR3 comprises 12 residues. TCRdb's table, derived via immunoSEQ multiplex PCR, lists solely in-frame clones and lacks some. The table lists more than 2 million clones, about 95% of them singletons.

V gene TRBV30 combines with J gene TRBJ2-1, with 7 bases that match TRBD2. The clonotype was recovered from a man between 18 and 35 years old in good health. Sequencing was performed on naive CD8+ T cells sorted from blood. The CDR3, as DNA: TGTGCCTGGAGTTTGGGACTAACCGAGCAGTTCTTC. Protein: CAWSLGLTEQFF.